The 26 T cell receptor beta chains below all came from one sample that was sequenced in a study of T cells in Graves' hyperthyroidism and ophthalmopathy. Amplified TCR beta CDR3 regions derived from RNA transcripts. First-round RT-PCR targeting the TCR CDR3 was performed with the HTBI primer set. TCRdb re-derived calls from the multiplex PCR reads in MiXCR, one entry per CDR3 protein. The sample holds around 690,000 distinct CDR3 sequences, less than 25% seen once. Sequencing was performed on blood. These TCRs come from a man aged 25 to 45 with Graves' ophthalmopathy.

The rearrangement links TRBV13 to TRBJ2-7, with D possibly being TRBD1 or TRBD2 (5 bases each). Trimming took 1 base from V and 0 from J, leaving 13 bases between them. This CDR3 has 16 amino acids. The germline V gene encodes CDR1 PRHDT and CDR2 FYEKMQ (reference sequence). The CDR3 DNA follows: TGTGCCAGCAGCTTAGCTGGGACGGAGAGCTCCTACGAGCAGTACTTC. Translating it yields CASSLAGTESSYEQYF.

This clonotype was seen repeatedly, ten times or more. This sequence joins TRBV7-2 and TRBJ2-5; 12 positions agree with TRBD2. Germline assignment: CDR1 SGHTA and CDR2 FQGNSA. CDR3 length equals 14 residues. J gave up 4 bases and V 5 bases, and 2 bases lay outside the gene matches. The CDR3 bases are TGTGCCAGCAGCCAGGGACTAGCGGGAGAGACCCAGTACTTC. It encodes CASSQGLAGETQYF. The variable domain in full, with the rest retrieved from reference TRBV7-2 and TRBJ2-5, is GAGVSQSPSNKVTEKGKDVELRCDPISGHTALYWYRQSLGQGLEFLIYFQGNSAPDKSGLPSDRFSAERTGGSVSTLTIQRTQQEDSAVYLCASSQGLAGETQYFGPGTRLLVL.

The chain uses TRBV4-1 and TRBJ2-3; no firm D call. Germline values: CDR1 MGHRA, CDR2 YSYEKL. This CDR3 comprises 16 residues. The V and J ends lost 1 base and 0 bases respectively, with 11 bases between them. CDR3 sequence: CASSQGRSDSTDTQYF. The CDR3, as DNA: TGCGCCAGCAGCCAAGGGCGGTCGGATAGCACAGATACGCAGTATTTT.

The count of this clonotype is one. This chain joins TRBV19 and TRBJ2-5; no definite D call. Deletions cut 3 bases from V and 5 bases from J, with 16 bases between. This CDR3 is 15 amino acids long. Germline V CDR1 and CDR2: LNHDA, SQIVND (reference sequence). CDR3 coding DNA: TGTGCCAGTAGTATCGTGTCTGTGACTGCGGAGACCCAGTACTTC. It yields the protein CASSIVSVTAETQYF.

This chain connects TRBV20-1 to TRBJ2-5; 9 nucleotides match TRBD2. Per the germline V gene, CDR1 is DFQATT and CDR2 is SNEGSKA (reference sequence). V lost 1 base to trimming and J lost 7 bases; unmatched junction nucleotides: 13. The CDR3 totals 16 residues. The CDR3 DNA reads TGCAGTGCTAGAGGGACTTTAGCGGGGGCCGGCGGGACCCAGTACTTC. This gives the protein CSARGTLAGAGGTQYF.

This clonotype was seen more than once but under ten times. The chain employs TRBV6-1 and TRBJ1-2; D possibly corresponds to TRBD1 (5 bases). The CDR3 loop spans 12 amino acids. CDR1 MNHNS and CDR2 SASEGT come from the germline V gene. Between the trimmed V and J ends, which lost 6 bases and 8 bases, there was a span of 13 bases. In DNA form, the CDR3 reads TGTGCCAGCAGCCGTTTCGGGACGGGCTACACCTTC. This gives the protein CASSRFGTGYTF.

This rearrangement joins TRBV5-1 to TRBJ2-3; no clear D gene. This CDR3 contains 16 residues. CDR1 and CDR2 from the germline V gene are SGHRS and YFSETQ. Trimming took 4 bases from V and 0 from J, leaving 15 bases between them. CDR3 sequence (DNA): TGCGCCAGCAGCGCCCGTGAGGCTTTTAGCACAGATACGCAGTATTTT. Amino acids: CASSAREAFSTDTQYF.

This clonotype showed up just a few times. This chain uses TRBV2 with TRBJ2-1; no clear D gene. V gave up 4 bases and J gave up 8 bases, with 6 bases separating them. CDR3 length: 11 residues. Germline assignment: CDR1 SNHLY and CDR2 FYNNEI. The CDR3: CASSVGDEQFF. CDR3 DNA sequence: TGTGCCAGCAGTGTTGGGGATGAGCAGTTCTTC.

This clonotype has ten or more counts. The chain employs TRBV28 and TRBJ2-7; 7 nucleotides match TRBD1. CDR1 is MDHEN and CDR2 is SYDVKM in the germline V gene. There are 15 residues in the CDR3. V shed 3 bases, J shed 6 bases, and the junction held 11 bases outside the gene matches. The CDR3 loop reads CASSFGTVGRVEQYF. DNA for the CDR3: TGTGCCAGCAGTTTCGGGACAGTGGGGCGGGTCGAGCAGTACTTC.

Only a few counts were recorded for this clonotype. The rearrangement links TRBV6-1 to TRBJ1-5, with 8 bases identical to TRBD1. After removal of 6 bases from V and 4 bases from J, the junction contained 5 bases not matched to a gene. The CDR3 is 14 residues long. Germline CDR1 MNHNS, CDR2 SASEGT. DNA of the CDR3: TGTGCCAGCAGCGGCCGACAGGGGAATCAGCCCCAGCATTTT. Its translation: CASSGRQGNQPQHF.

The genes are TRBV4-1 and TRBJ2-3; TRBD2 agrees at 8 bases. Trimming at V came to 0 bases and at J to 9 bases, leaving 14 bases not matched to a gene. The CDR3 extends over 17 amino acids. The germline CDR1 and CDR2 sequences are MGHRA and YSYEKL. The CDR3 nucleotides are TGCGCCAGCAGCCAAGATCGGGATAGCGGGATCGGGGGCACGCAGTATTTT. Its translation: CASSQDRDSGIGGTQYF.

This clonotype has a handful of counts. The V call is TRBV28, the J call TRBJ2-5; D remains ambiguous. Germline V gene lookup returns CDR1 MDHEN and CDR2 SYDVKM. Trimming removed 5 bases at V and 0 bases at J, with 13 bases between. This CDR3 contains 15 residues. The CDR3 sequence is CASSPPTLYQETQYF. Here the CDR3 DNA reads TGTGCCAGCAGTCCCCCTACCCTGTACCAAGAGACCCAGTACTTC. Combining the CDR3 with reference TRBV28 and TRBJ2-5 gives the whole variable domain DVKVTQSSRYLVKRTGEKVFLECVQDMDHENMFWYRQDPGLGLRLIYFSYDVKMKEKGDIPEGYSVSREKKERFSLILESASTNQTSMYLCASSPPTLYQETQYFGPGTRLLVL.

This clonotype was seen a few times. The J gene is TRBJ2-3, the V gene TRBV7-2; 7 bases line up with TRBD2. This CDR3 comprises 16 residues. The germline CDR1 and CDR2 sequences are SGHTA and FQGNSA. V lost 0 bases to trimming and J lost 1 base; unmatched junction nucleotides: 4. The CDR3 DNA reads TGTGCCAGCAGCTTAGCCGCTAGCGGCCGCACAGATACGCAGTATTTT. Protein sequence: CASSLAASGRTDTQYF.

In this sample, this clonotype turned up many times. This chain links TRBV3-1 with TRBJ2-2, with D uncertain. The germline V gene has CDR1 LGHDT and CDR2 YNNKEL (reference sequence). The V and J ends lost 3 bases and 1 base respectively, with 0 bases between them. The CDR3 runs 12 residues. CDR3 sequence reads: CASSQNTGELFF. The CDR3 bases are TGTGCCAGCAGCCAGAACACCGGGGAGCTGTTTTTT.

In its sample, this clonotype was seen a few times. J is TRBJ2-7 and V is TRBV5-1, with D maybe TRBD2 (6 bases). The CDR3 loop spans 15 amino acids. The V gene lost 0 bases and the J gene lost 0 bases, with 10 bases spanning the gap. Germline CDR1 reads SGHRS; CDR2 reads YFSETQ. CDR3 residues: CASSLVEGLSYEQYF. CDR3 in DNA: TGCGCCAGCAGCTTGGTCGAGGGACTCTCCTACGAGCAGTACTTC.

The chain links TRBV20-1 to TRBJ2-1; D is ambiguous. The CDR3 runs to 14 residues. CDR1 is DFQATT, CDR2 SNEGSKA, per germline (reference sequence). Trimming pared 6 bases from V and 0 bases from J, leaving 12 bases between. The CDR3 sequence is CSALEHYSYNEQFF. In DNA form, the CDR3 reads TGCAGTGCCCTGGAGCATTACTCCTACAATGAGCAGTTCTTC.

This clonotype occurred many times. The chain combines TRBV3-1 with TRBJ2-1; D perhaps matches TRBD2 (6 bases). Germline lookup yields CDR1 LGHDT and CDR2 YNNKEL (reference sequence). The CDR3 extends over 14 amino acids. Trimming took 4 bases from V and 7 from J, leaving 14 bases between them. The CDR3 protein is CASSPTTAGNEQFF. Written as DNA, the CDR3 is TGTGCCAGCAGCCCGACCACGGCGGGGAATGAGCAGTTCTTC.

The chain links TRBV20-1 to TRBJ2-7, with TRBD1 identical over 7 bases. The CDR3 is 13 residues long. Germline V gene sequence: CDR1 DFQATT, CDR2 SNEGSKA (reference sequence). The V gene end was trimmed by 5 bases and the J gene end by 3 bases; junction bases not matched to a gene: 7. The CDR3 region is CSAPTTGFYEQYF. The DNA for the CDR3 is TGCAGTGCTCCCACGACAGGGTTCTACGAGCAGTACTTC.

This chain links TRBV7-3 with TRBJ1-2; 7 bases map to TRBD1. The ends lost 5 bases at V and 4 bases at J; junction bases unmatched: 7. The CDR3 length is 14 residues. The germline V gene encodes CDR1 SGHTA and CDR2 FQGTGA. CDR3 sequence reads: CASSPRGQVYGYTF. CDR3 nucleotide sequence: TGTGCCAGCAGCCCTAGGGGGCAGGTCTATGGCTACACCTTC.

This clonotype was counted many times. The chain is built from TRBV7-2 and TRBJ2-6; D unclear. Between the trimmed V and J ends, which lost 2 bases and 0 bases, there was a span of 8 bases. Germline assignment: CDR1 SGHTA and CDR2 FQGNSA. The CDR3 runs to 16 residues. The CDR3 DNA is TGTGCCAGCAGCTTAATGAGTAGCTCTGGGGCCAACGTCCTGACTTTC. It yields the protein CASSLMSSSGANVLTF.

This clonotype showed up just a few times. V usage is TRBV7-9 and J usage is TRBJ2-7, with a weak D call TRBD1 (6 bases). The germline V gene has CDR1 SEHNR and CDR2 FQNEAQ (reference sequence). V was shortened by 2 bases and J by 0 bases, with 11 bases between the two germline ends. This CDR3 spans 15 amino acids. The CDR3 loop reads CASSLLGQSSYEQYF. The CDR3 DNA reads as TGTGCCAGCAGCTTACTTGGACAGAGCTCCTACGAGCAGTACTTC.

The chain has TRBV28 and TRBJ2-1; D ambiguous. CDR1 and CDR2 (germline): MDHEN, SYDVKM. V was trimmed by 8 bases and J by 8 bases, leaving 10 bases between them. There are 11 residues in the CDR3. This CDR3 is CASVSVDEQFF. DNA of the CDR3: TGTGCCAGCGTGTCGGTTGATGAGCAGTTCTTC.

This clonotype was recorded a few times. The chain has TRBV4-1 and TRBJ1-2, with D possibly being TRBD1 (5 bases). The length of the CDR3 is 17 residues. Germline CDR1 MGHRA, CDR2 YSYEKL. V was shortened by 0 bases and J by 4 bases, with 18 bases between the two germline ends. The CDR3 protein is CASSQDGPLQGAYGYTF. Written as DNA, the CDR3 is TGCGCCAGCAGCCAAGATGGTCCCCTGCAGGGAGCCTATGGCTACACCTTC.

This clonotype was counted a few times. CDR3 protein: CASSARGSPGWEKLFF. In nucleotides, the CDR3 is TGTGCCAGCAGCGCCCGCGGGAGTCCAGGATGGGAAAAACTGTTTTTT. This chain uses TRBV7-9 with TRBJ1-4; D gene uncertain. CDR3 length equals 16 residues. V was trimmed by 5 bases and J by 8 bases, leaving 21 bases between them. Germline V gene lookup returns CDR1 SEHNR and CDR2 FQNEAQ (reference sequence).

This clonotype turned up a few times. J is TRBJ2-3 and V is TRBV5-1; TRBD2 agrees at 9 bases. CDR1 is SGHRS and CDR2 is YFSETQ in the germline V gene. After removal of 2 bases from V and 4 bases from J, the junction contained 5 bases not matched to a gene. CDR3 length: 15 residues. The CDR3 region is CASSFNSGSSDTQYF. The CDR3 coding sequence is TGCGCCAGCAGCTTCAATAGCGGGAGTTCAGATACGCAGTATTTT. The complete variable domain, with remaining parts taken from reference TRBV5-1 and TRBJ2-3, reads KAGVTQTPRYLIKTRGQQVTLSCSPISGHRSVSWYQQTPGQGLQFLFEYFSETQRNKGNFPGRFSGRQFSNSRSEMNVSTLELGDSALYLCASSFNSGSSDTQYFGPGTRLTVL.

In this sample, this clonotype turned up a few times. This chain joins TRBV18 and TRBJ2-5; 8 bases are a match to TRBD1. There are 13 residues in the CDR3. The V and J ends lost 6 bases and 1 base, in that order; junction bases with no gene match: 1. CDR1 is KGHSH and CDR2 is LQKENI in the germline V gene. Written as DNA, the CDR3 is TGTGCCAGCTCCCAGGGGGCCCAAGAGACCCAGTACTTC. Its translation: CASSQGAQETQYF.